This TCR beta chain derives from a study of blood T cell repertoires in COVID-19 (dated by TCRdb to 2019 to 2021). General notes on the study: Samples from collaborators originated in the United States, Italy and Spain and spanned both the acute and convalescent phases of COVID-19. The material from the prospective study consisted of cDNA or gDNA derived from T cells, B-cell-depleted T cells, or PBMCs. A freely available public database, intended as a resource for researchers studying the immune response to SARS-CoV-2, is where the repertoires were released. Where available, HLA class I and class II types were obtained from metadata supplied by the sample provider rather than from assay-based typing. The dataset comprised deeply sampled blood TCRbeta repertoires from subjects exposed to, actively infected with, or recovered from COVID-19. Nearly every sample came with metadata listing a de-identified subject ID, COVID-19 status, age in years and sex. The samples were drawn from two sources: the first 160 participants of the ongoing ImmuneRACE study, and 1,000 to 1,500 subjects contributed by 6 global collaborators. The investigation overall reported the following: Clinical and demographic metadata were provided uncurated, with the amount varying by source and participant.

TCRbeta CDR3 regions were amplified from genomic DNA using the immunoSEQ Assay, a bias-controlled multiplex PCR. The study's own analysis went as follows. Within the assay, amplification of reference gene primers was used to estimate how many nucleated cells each sample contained. Sequence reads were collapsed and filtered to measure the absolute abundance of every unique TCRbeta CDR3 rearrangement. For each sample, productive Simpson clonality was calculated as the square root of Simpson's diversity index across productive rearrangements. TCRdb took over this immuneACCESS table, retaining in-frame rearrangements with V and J assigned. Such tables are incomplete; in checked studies, under half of the missing clones stem from an unresolved V gene, and the remainder is unexplained. That table gives V, J and clone size, and the DNA gave D and trimming. The sample has under 350,000 clones on record, approximately 86% of them singletons. The ten biggest clones cover roughly 4.2% of the sample.

To note about this clone: There is no known antigen for this receptor. No per-base quality is available; no much larger clone lies one base away.

Participants in the prospective study were aged roughly 18 to 100 years, lived in approximately 26 United States geographic areas, and enrolled through a virtual design. Cohort assignment in the prospective study relied on participant-reported clinical history from a screening survey and a study questionnaire. Mobile phlebotomists in the prospective study collected whole blood, serum and a nasopharyngeal or oropharyngeal swab from every participant. Over an approximately 2-month period, participants in the prospective study had the option of providing additional blood draws and questionnaires. Before DNA extraction, prospective study blood samples were shipped either frozen or at room temperature. Unmatched junction bases come to 10, with V trimmed by 4 bases and J by 2 bases. The germline V gene specifies SGHVS as CDR1 and FNYEAQ as CDR2. Counted from cysteine to phenylalanine, this CDR3 has 18 amino acids. Of all the DNA, just the CDR3 is kept, 54 bases in frame from base 1.

Material for sequencing was PBMCs or T cells enriched from blood (not recorded which). The receptor was isolated from a woman aged 40 to 50 with acute COVID-19. The receptor chain draws on TRBV7-6 and TRBJ2-5, and 13 junction bases match TRBD2. This receptor has the CDR3 CASSSLRWTSGGQETQYF. The base sequence is TGTGCCAGCAGCTCTCTCAGATGGACTAGCGGGGGACAAGAGACCCAGTACTTC.